This entry lists 4 T cell receptor beta chains sequenced from one sample in a study of Tregs in tolerant kidney transplant recipients. Generated by immunoSEQ multiplex PCR, the TCRdb table keeps only in-frame clones and is missing some. Here the sample spans hundreds of thousands of clones, 84% being singletons. Source material: CD4+ T cells from blood. These receptors all come from a human donor in good health.

Concerning this clone: Other DNA variants within this sample encode the same CDR3. The chain recombines TRBV5-1 with TRBJ1-2, with 7 bases identical to TRBD1. The CDR3 contains 14 residues. The germline V gene has CDR1 SGHRS and CDR2 YFSETQ. V dropped 7 bases and J dropped 0; count of bases not matched to a gene: 6. This chain's CDR3 is CASSPGTANYGYTF. The CDR3, as DNA: TGCGCCAGCTCCCCCGGGACAGCTAACTATGGCTACACCTTC.

The chain is built from TRBV7-8 and TRBJ1-1; D possibly corresponds to TRBD1 (5 bases). The CDR3 consists of 15 residues. The germline V gene has CDR1 SGHVS and CDR2 FQNEAQ. V was cut by 2 bases and J by 0 bases, with 10 bases left in between. The CDR3, as DNA: TGTGCCAGCAGCTTAACAGGTCAGATGAACACTGAAGCTTTCTTT. Translation: CASSLTGQMNTEAFF.

The V call is TRBV5-1, the J call TRBJ2-1; TRBD2 aligns across 14 bases. V lost 4 bases and J lost 9; bases outside the gene matches: 9. The V gene's germline CDR1 is SGHRS and CDR2 YFSETQ. The CDR3 has 16 amino acids. In nucleotides, the CDR3 is TGCGCCAGCAGCGTACGACTAGCGGGAGGGTCGAGTGAGCAGTTCTTC. Translating gives CASSVRLAGGSSEQFF.

The chain joins TRBV29-1 to TRBJ2-5; 9 nucleotides line up with TRBD2. V shed 4 bases and J 5 bases; nucleotides not matched to a gene: 11. CDR3 size: 15 residues. Germline V CDR1 and CDR2: SQVTM, ANQGSEA. CDR3 residues: CSVATRRGGGETQYF. For the CDR3, the DNA is TGCAGCGTTGCTACCAGGCGGGGGGGCGGGGAGACCCAGTACTTC.